The 25 T cell receptor beta chains below were found in one sample sequenced in a study of T cell changes during pregnancy in multiple sclerosis (dated by TCRdb to between 2019 and 2020). Library method: the immunoSEQ multiplex PCR assay. TCRdb took over this immuneACCESS table, retaining in-frame rearrangements with V and J assigned. Such tables are incomplete; in checked studies, under half of the missing clones stem from an unresolved V gene, and the remainder is unexplained. Present in this sample are about 130,000 clones, roughly 96% of which were seen just once. The ten largest clones represent about 0.42% of the sample. The sample here was peripheral blood, taken after pregnancy. The origin of the receptors is a female donor with multiple sclerosis, enrolled in a pregnancy study.

This chain links TRBV15 with TRBJ1-2; D might be TRBD1 (6 bases). This CDR3 has 14 residues. With 0 bases removed from V and 8 bases from J, the gap between germline ends came to 13 bases. From germline, CDR1 is LNHNV and CDR2 YYDKDF (reference sequence). The DNA of the CDR3 is TGTGCCACCAGCAGAGAAAGGGGGGGAAGAGGCTACACCTTC. This gives the protein CATSRERGGRGYTF.

The chain combines TRBV19 with TRBJ1-3; 9 bases align to TRBD1. With 5 bases clipped from V and 13 bases from J, the junction kept 12 bases outside the gene matches. The CDR3 length is 14 residues. CDR1 is LNHDA, CDR2 SQIVND, per germline (reference sequence). CDR3 sequence reads: CASSPGTGKPTIYF. The DNA of the CDR3 is TGTGCCAGTAGTCCCGGGACAGGGAAGCCAACGATATATTTT.

This chain uses TRBV30 with TRBJ1-2; no firm D call. Trimming removed 1 base at V and 7 bases at J, with 7 bases between. Germline V gene data show CDR1 as GTSNPN and CDR2 as SVGIG (reference sequence). The length of the CDR3 is 11 residues. This CDR3 is CAWSGSGGYTF. CDR3 sequence (DNA): TGTGCCTGGAGTGGTTCAGGTGGCTACACCTTC.

The chain links TRBV7-9 to TRBJ1-5; TRBD1 might be the D (6 bases). Germline values: CDR1 SEHNR, CDR2 FQNEAQ (reference sequence). Trimming removed 3 bases at V and 8 bases at J, with 20 bases between. This CDR3 is built from 16 residues. CDR3 region: CASSFQGPASSEPQHF. CDR3 coding DNA: TGTGCCAGCAGCTTTCAGGGGCCGGCTAGCTCGGAGCCCCAGCATTTT.

The CDR3 nucleotides are TGTGCCAGCAGCCGCAGGACTGGGGCCAACGTCCTGACTTTC. It codes for CASSRRTGANVLTF. This chain connects TRBV27 to TRBJ2-6; no definite D call. Trimming left V 6 bases short and J 2 bases short, with 8 bases between. The germline CDR1 and CDR2 sequences are MNHEY and SMNVEV (reference sequence). This CDR3 contains 14 residues.

The chain couples TRBV15 to TRBJ1-1; 10 nucleotides align to TRBD1. The CDR3 sequence is 17 residues long. Germline CDR1 is LNHNV and CDR2 is YYDKDF (reference sequence). With 1 base clipped from V and 0 bases from J, the junction kept 5 bases outside the gene matches. The CDR3 spells CATSRGGQGTLNTEAFF. CDR3 coding DNA: TGTGCCACCAGCAGAGGGGGACAGGGGACCCTGAACACTGAAGCTTTCTTT. Full variable domain (missing parts from reference TRBV15 and TRBJ1-1): DAMVIQNPRYQVTQFGKPVTLSCSQTLNHNVMYWYQQKSSQAPKLLFHYYDKDFNNEADTPDNFQSRRPNTSFCFLDIRSPGLGDTAMYLCATSRGGQGTLNTEAFFGQGTRLTVV.

The genes are TRBV2 and TRBJ2-6; no firm D call. Trimming took 7 bases from V and 3 from J, leaving 22 bases between them. The CDR3 is 18 residues long. Germline V gene lookup returns CDR1 SNHLY and CDR2 FYNNEI. CDR3 sequence reads: CASTFSEIPFSGANVLTF. The CDR3 nucleotides read TGTGCCAGCACCTTTTCCGAAATCCCTTTTAGTGGGGCCAACGTCCTGACTTTC. Variable domain in full (rest from reference TRBV2 and TRBJ2-6): EPEVTQTPSHQVTQMGQEVILRCVPISNHLYFYWYRQILGQKVEFLVSFYNNEISEKSEIFDDQFSVERPDGSNFTLKIRSTKLEDSAMYFCASTFSEIPFSGANVLTFGAGSRLTVL.

CDR3 nucleotides: TGTGCCAGCAGCGCGACAGACCAAGAGACCCAGTACTTC. Translated, it gives CASSATDQETQYF. The V call is TRBV5-4, the J call TRBJ2-5; D possibly corresponds to TRBD1 (5 bases). The CDR3 totals 13 residues. The germline V and J ends were trimmed by 4 bases and 0 bases, with 7 bases remaining between them. Germline V CDR1 and CDR2: SGHNT, YYREEE (reference sequence).

The chain carries TRBV5-8 and TRBJ2-7, with 16 bases aligning to TRBD2. CDR1 and CDR2 from the germline V gene are SGHTS and YDEGEE. J lost 2 bases, V lost 2 bases, and 1 base had no gene match. The CDR3 covers 16 residues. The CDR3 here is CASSFGTSGRAYEQYF. In DNA, the CDR3 is TGTGCCAGCAGCTTTGGGACTAGCGGGAGGGCCTACGAGCAGTACTTC.

The V call is TRBV9, the J call TRBJ2-3; 8 positions agree with TRBD1. The CDR3 has 15 residues. Per germline, CDR1 SGDLS and CDR2 YYNGEE. The junction had 2 bases not matched to a gene; V was cut back by 1 base and J by 1 base. This CDR3 is CASSVTGGGTDTQYF. DNA for the CDR3: TGTGCCAGCAGCGTAACAGGGGGAGGCACAGATACGCAGTATTTT.

This chain links TRBV15 with TRBJ1-2; D might be TRBD1 (5 bases). The CDR3 totals 15 residues. Germline loops: CDR1 LNHNV, CDR2 YYDKDF (reference sequence). The V end was cut by 0 bases, the J end by 7 bases, with 15 bases between. The DNA of the CDR3 is TGTGCCACCAGCAGAGAGGTTATCGGGGGAAGTGGCTACACCTTC. Translation: CATSREVIGGSGYTF.

The chain links TRBV4-3 to TRBJ2-7, with 11 nucleotides matching TRBD2. The CDR3 is 15 residues long. V was pared by 0 bases and J by 3 bases, with 1 base of the junction left unmatched. Germline lookup yields CDR1 LGHNA and CDR2 YSLEER. CDR3 sequence (DNA): TGCGCCAGCAGCCAAGAACTAGCGGGAGACTACGAGCAGTACTTC. Translation gives CASSQELAGDYEQYF.

The count of this clone is one. The chain couples TRBV28 to TRBJ1-1; no firm D call. The CDR3 runs to 11 residues. Deletions cut 6 bases from V and 11 bases from J, with 13 bases between. CDR1 and CDR2 from the germline V gene are MDHEN and SYDVKM. CDR3 nucleotides: TGTGCCAGCAGCCTAAGCCTGGAGGCTTTCTTT. It is translated as CASSLSLEAFF.

The chain carries TRBV7-2 and TRBJ1-5; D ambiguous. This CDR3 is built from 14 residues. Trimming pared 1 base from V and 4 bases from J, leaving 8 bases between. The V gene's germline CDR1 is SGHTA and CDR2 FQGNSA. The CDR3 here is CASSLVSSNQPQHF. As DNA, the CDR3 is TGTGCCAGCAGCTTAGTCTCCTCTAATCAGCCCCAGCATTTT.

The gene calls are TRBV29-1 and TRBJ2-7; TRBD2 agrees at 14 bases. This CDR3 is built from 14 residues. Germline CDR1 and CDR2: SQVTM and ANQGSEA. V lost 7 bases to trimming and J lost 6 bases; unmatched junction nucleotides: 8. The CDR3 protein is CSARLAGGPGEQYF. DNA for the CDR3: TGCAGCGCCAGACTAGCGGGAGGGCCCGGCGAGCAGTACTTC.

This rearrangement joins TRBV29-1 to TRBJ2-1; 11 bases align to TRBD2. Germline V CDR1 and CDR2: SQVTM, ANQGSEA. This CDR3 region has 15 residues. J gave up 13 bases and V 5 bases, and 16 bases lay outside the gene matches. In DNA, the CDR3 is TGCAGCGTTAACTATCGTTTAGCGGGAGGGGGTGAACAGTTCTTC. Translation: CSVNYRLAGGGEQFF.

V gene TRBV5-4 combines with J gene TRBJ1-3, with 7 bases matching TRBD1. Germline loops: CDR1 SGHNT, CDR2 YYREEE (reference sequence). This CDR3 spans 14 amino acids. V shed 4 bases and J 4 bases; nucleotides not matched to a gene: 5. The CDR3 region has the DNA TGTGCCAGCAGCAAGGGACAGATCGGAAACACCATATATTTT. The encoded protein is CASSKGQIGNTIYF.

The chain is built from TRBV29-1 and TRBJ2-5; 9 bases agree with TRBD2. V was pared by 7 bases and J by 4 bases, with 4 bases of the junction left unmatched. The CDR3 consists of 12 residues. CDR1 and CDR2 (germline): SQVTM, ANQGSEA. The CDR3 region is CSALAGTETQYF. CDR3 nucleotides: TGCAGCGCACTAGCGGGTACAGAGACCCAGTACTTC.

This chain joins TRBV7-6 and TRBJ1-1; possibly TRBD1 for D (6 bases). The germline gives CDR1 SGHVS, CDR2 FNYEAQ. The CDR3 has 13 residues. V was clipped by 4 bases and J by 5 bases, with 11 bases between them. The CDR3 protein is CASSSRGGTEAFF. In DNA, the CDR3 is TGTGCCAGCAGCTCAAGGGGGGGGACTGAAGCTTTCTTT.

The gene calls are TRBV28 and TRBJ2-1; 7 bases fit TRBD2. CDR1 MDHEN and CDR2 SYDVKM come from the germline V gene. Trimming took 2 bases from V and 5 from J; bases not matched to a gene: 3. The CDR3 loop spans 14 amino acids. CDR3: CASSLLAGDNEQFF. The CDR3 DNA reads TGTGCCAGCAGTTTACTGGCGGGGGACAATGAGCAGTTCTTC. The full variable domain, completed using reference TRBV28 and TRBJ2-1, is DVKVTQSSRYLVKRTGEKVFLECVQDMDHENMFWYRQDPGLGLRLIYFSYDVKMKEKGDIPEGYSVSREKKERFSLILESASTNQTSMYLCASSLLAGDNEQFFGPGTRLTVL.

The genes are TRBV19 and TRBJ2-1, with 10 bases aligning to TRBD2. V lost 7 bases and J lost 10; bases outside the gene matches: 7. This CDR3 has 13 residues. Per the germline V gene, CDR1 is LNHDA and CDR2 is SQIVND (reference sequence). The CDR3 loop is CASKPGLALEQFF. The CDR3, as DNA: TGTGCCAGTAAACCGGGACTAGCGCTCGAGCAGTTCTTC.

In DNA form, the CDR3 reads TGTGCCAGCAGTGACTCAACCGGGAGGGCGGGCAATGAGCAGTTCTTC. Translating it yields CASSDSTGRAGNEQFF. The chain carries TRBV6-4 and TRBJ2-1; 8 nucleotides match TRBD2. J gave up 6 bases and V 0 bases, and 7 bases lay outside the gene matches. This CDR3 region has 16 residues. Per the germline V gene, CDR1 is MRHNA and CDR2 is SNTAGT.

This chain links TRBV6-6 with TRBJ2-2; maybe TRBD1 (5 bases). The length of the CDR3 is 14 residues. Germline lookup yields CDR1 MNHNY and CDR2 SVGAGI (reference sequence). V lost 2 bases and J lost 6, with 10 bases in between. The chain's CDR3 is CASSYGRGAGELFF. Written as DNA, the CDR3 is TGTGCCAGCAGTTACGGTAGGGGCGCCGGGGAGCTGTTTTTT.

The gene calls are TRBV19 and TRBJ2-7, with D perhaps TRBD1 (6 bases). V dropped 3 bases and J dropped 3 bases, with 12 bases sitting between them. This CDR3 is 14 amino acids long. CDR1 is LNHDA, CDR2 SQIVND, per germline (reference sequence). The CDR3 protein is CASSIDRNYYEQYF. The CDR3 region has the DNA TGTGCCAGTAGTATCGACAGGAACTACTACGAGCAGTACTTC.

The V call is TRBV11-2, the J call TRBJ2-7, with TRBD1 as a possible D gene (5 bases). The V end lost 1 base, the J end lost 1 base, and 8 bases lay between the germline ends. This CDR3 is built from 14 residues. Germline loops: CDR1 SGHAT, CDR2 FQNNGV. This CDR3 reads CASSLGRQSYEQYF. The CDR3 DNA is TGTGCCAGCAGCTTAGGGAGACAGTCCTACGAGCAGTACTTC.